A single sample gave rise to the 2 T cell receptor beta chains below, sequenced in a study of Graves' ophthalmopathy and Graves' hyperthyroidism (dated by TCRdb to the late 2010s). Data came from an Illumina HiSeq 2000. For repertoire sequencing, TCR beta CDR3 regions were amplified from RNA transcripts. HTBI primers and the Qiagen OneStep RT-PCR kit were used in a first-round RT-PCR, which was followed by a second-round multiplex PCR, size selection and purification. The public reads were run again by TCRdb, first through fastp at Q25 and then through MiXCR, and only productive beta chains were kept. Every entry covers one CDR3 protein and lists the most common genes and DNA from its rows. The sample has about 660,000 distinct CDR3 sequences on record, more than 40% of them singletons. More than 2.5% of the sample comes from the top ten. Sequencing input: peripheral blood. The receptors come from an adult man with Graves' ophthalmopathy.

This sequence joins TRBV4-3 and TRBJ1-3; D perhaps matches TRBD1 (5 bases). Germline V gene data show CDR1 as LGHNA and CDR2 as YSLEER. V lost 6 bases and J 1 base, leaving 13 bases between the germline ends. CDR3 length: 15 amino acids. The CDR3 loop is CASSSSGRSGNTIYF. The DNA for the CDR3 is TGCGCCAGCAGTTCCTCAGGGAGGTCTGGAAACACCATATATTTT.

V and J are TRBV12-3 or TRBV12-4 and TRBJ2-5; tentatively, D is TRBD1 or TRBD2 (5 bases each). The V and J ends lost 3 bases and 7 bases respectively, with 12 bases between them. The CDR3 is made up of 13 amino acids. CDR3 loop: CASSFGGEGTQYF. CDR3 DNA: TGTGCCAGCAGTTTTGGGGGTGAAGGGACCCAGTACTTC.